This T cell receptor beta chain was sequenced for a study of T cell responses to AZD1222 COVID-19 vaccine. Pooling of second doses given at about 4 or about 12 weeks was done. Remarks on this clone: The antigen is unknown.

Repertoires were generated with immunoSEQ multiplex PCR, while TCRdb's copy carries only in-frame clones and drops some. The repertoire holds tens of thousands of clones, over 70% seen once, with over 11% in the top ten. Overall study findings and caveats: Nearly half of spike-specific TCRs reportedly target unmutated variant regions. Donors, mostly white British, included more females; clonal diversity was possibly underestimated.

The germline gives CDR1 LGHDT, CDR2 YNNKEL (reference sequence). Trimming cost V 4 bases and J 3 bases, with 10 bases left between them. This CDR3 is 13 amino acids long. The TCR comes from an adult who received the AZD1222 COVID-19 vaccine. V and J are TRBV3-1 (or the pseudogene TRBV3-2) and TRBJ2-7; D assignment may be TRBD1 or TRBD2 (6 bases each). The material was peripheral blood, obtained 28 days after the second AZD1222 dose. The CDR3 sequence is CASSPGGSYEQYF. The CDR3 region has the DNA TGTGCCAGCAGCCCCGGGGGCAGCTACGAGCAGTACTTC.